The clone carrying this TCR beta chain has a handful of counts. No antigen is known for it. This sample is part of a study of regulatory T cells in long-lasting Graves disease. Regarding the study as a whole: Comparison showed that persistent patients shared more public clonotypes (about 2,600) than new patients (approximately 1,000).

Trimming took off 5 bases at V and 0 bases at J, with 11 bases between the two ends. Germline CDR1 SEHNR, CDR2 FQNEAQ (reference sequence). The CDR3 consists of 15 residues. Sequencing libraries for TCR beta were prepared with iRepertoire HTBI primers and Arm-PCR of CDR3 regions. TCRdb used MiXCR to reprocess the multiplex PCR reads, holding one entry per CDR3 protein. Among fewer than 450,000 distinct CDR3 sequences listed, approximately 16% were seen once. The time point here: newly diagnosed GD, antithyroid drugs for less than 3 months. RNA isolated from PBMCs was used to make the TCR library. The same data also contributed to another study, on T cells in Graves' hyperthyroidism and ophthalmopathy. From that report: RT-PCR in the first round (using the HTBI primer set) targeted the TCR CDR3. Researchers found most expanded thyroid clonotypes above 0.001 in blood as well.

The source material was peripheral blood mononuclear cells (PBMCs), sampled at new diagnosis, from a patient treated with antithyroid drugs. The V gene is TRBV7-9, the J gene TRBJ1-5; TRBD1 is a possible D gene (6 bases). This TCR came from a woman in her thirties or forties with Graves disease. Here the CDR3 DNA reads TGTGCCAGCAGCCGAACAGGGAATAGCAATCAGCCCCAGCATTTT. It yields the protein CASSRTGNSNQPQHF.